The 11 T cell receptor beta chains reported below all come from one sample, sequenced in a study of T cell repertoires and HLA-DP antigens (dated by TCRdb to the late 2010s). The protocol used for the library was the immunoSEQ multiplex PCR assay. In its TCRdb copy, this immuneACCESS table keeps in-frame sequences only and misses some clones. Where compared with another copy, unresolved V genes explain less than half of these, and the others have no known cause. The sample table lists approximately 90,000 clones, about nine tenths of them with a count of one. The ten largest account for 1.7% of the sample. For these TCRs, the target antigens are not known. The sequencing sample was made of CD4+ T cells from PBMCs. All receptors come from a man aged 50 or older in good health and CMV-seronegative.

V is TRBV6-1 and J is TRBJ1-1, with D perhaps TRBD1 (5 bases). V lost 4 bases, J lost 3 bases, and 9 bases lay in between. The CDR3 has 13 residues. CDR1 and CDR2 (germline): MNHNS, SASEGT. CDR3 loop: CASSGQRDTEAFF. The CDR3 DNA reads as TGTGCCAGCAGTGGACAGAGGGACACTGAAGCTTTCTTT.

The chain uses TRBV7-9 and TRBJ1-1, with 7 bases matching TRBD1. V was clipped by 4 bases and J by 1 base; unmatched bases: 9. This CDR3 is built from 16 residues. In germline, CDR1 is SEHNR, CDR2 FQNEAQ (reference sequence). CDR3 residues: CASSWTGDLTNTEAFF. CDR3 DNA: TGTGCCAGCAGCTGGACAGGAGACTTGACGAACACTGAAGCTTTCTTT.

This sequence joins TRBV5-1 and TRBJ1-1; 7 bases align to TRBD1. This CDR3 contains 16 residues. Germline trimming cut 1 base from V and 0 bases from J; bases unmatched to any gene: 6. Germline V gene data show CDR1 as SGHRS and CDR2 as YFSETQ. This chain's CDR3 is CASSLLAGGMNTEAFF. CDR3 sequence (DNA): TGCGCCAGCAGCTTGCTGGCAGGGGGAATGAACACTGAAGCTTTCTTT. The variable domain in full, with the rest retrieved from reference TRBV5-1 and TRBJ1-1, is KAGVTQTPRYLIKTRGQQVTLSCSPISGHRSVSWYQQTPGQGLQFLFEYFSETQRNKGNFPGRFSGRQFSNSRSEMNVSTLELGDSALYLCASSLLAGGMNTEAFFGQGTRLTVV.

This chain links TRBV7-2 with TRBJ2-1; 9 nucleotides align to TRBD2. This CDR3 contains 15 residues. V lost 5 bases to trimming and J lost 8 bases; unmatched junction nucleotides: 10. CDR1 and CDR2 from the germline V gene are SGHTA and FQGNSA. The CDR3 DNA follows: TGTGCCAGCAGCCCAGGGCGGGAGGGCCGCGATGAGCAGTTCTTC. Translated, it gives CASSPGREGRDEQFF.

The V call is TRBV4-1, the J call TRBJ1-4, with 9 positions matching TRBD1. The V gene's germline CDR1 is MGHRA and CDR2 YSYEKL. J lost 5 bases, V lost 3 bases, and 4 bases had no gene match. The CDR3 consists of 15 residues. In DNA, the CDR3 is TGCGCCAGCAGCCAGGTCGGGACAGGGAATGAAAAACTGTTTTTT. It yields the protein CASSQVGTGNEKLFF.

The chain has TRBV5-1 and TRBJ2-6; D is unresolved. V was trimmed by 1 base and J by 0 bases, leaving 5 bases between them. CDR1 is SGHRS, CDR2 YFSETQ, per germline. The CDR3 covers 15 residues. The DNA of the CDR3 is TGCGCCAGCAGCTTGATGCTCTCTGGGGCCAACGTCCTGACTTTC. Its translation is CASSLMLSGANVLTF.

The genes are TRBV27 and TRBJ1-6; D is unresolved. Germline CDR1 reads MNHEY; CDR2 reads SMNVEV (reference sequence). V was pared by 5 bases and J by 8 bases, with 13 bases between. The CDR3 covers 14 residues. The DNA for the CDR3 is TGTGCCAGCAGTAACCGGGTTAAGGATTCACCCCTCCACTTT. It translates to CASSNRVKDSPLHF.

The chain joins TRBV30 to TRBJ1-6, with D uncertain. Germline lookup yields CDR1 GTSNPN and CDR2 SVGIG (reference sequence). V shed 2 bases and J shed 0 bases, with 8 bases lying between them. This CDR3 has 15 residues. The CDR3 sequence: CAWSRASSYNSPLHF. In DNA form, the CDR3 reads TGTGCCTGGAGTAGGGCGAGCTCCTATAATTCACCCCTCCACTTT.

V is TRBV5-5 and J is TRBJ2-3; 8 nucleotides align to TRBD2. The germline V gene has CDR1 SGHKS and CDR2 YYEKEE (reference sequence). Trimming removed 1 base from V and 1 base from J; junction bases left unmatched: 2. The CDR3 spans 15 residues. For the CDR3, the DNA is TGTGCCAGCAGCTTGTGGCGGGGGGGCACAGATACGCAGTATTTT. Translated, it gives CASSLWRGGTDTQYF.

This chain connects TRBV7-3 to TRBJ2-1; D not resolved. The length of the CDR3 is 13 residues. The germline CDR1 and CDR2 sequences are SGHTA and FQGTGA. Deletions cut 5 bases from V and 5 bases from J, with 10 bases between. Here the CDR3 reads CASSKRANNEQFF. The CDR3 DNA reads as TGTGCCAGCAGCAAAAGGGCTAACAATGAGCAGTTCTTC.

V and J are TRBV7-8 and TRBJ1-2, with D maybe TRBD1 (6 bases). Trimming took off 1 base at V and 8 bases at J, with 14 bases between the two ends. Germline CDR1 SGHVS, CDR2 FQNEAQ. CDR3 length equals 14 residues. CDR3 coding DNA: TGTGCCAGCAGCTTAGTAGTAGGGGGGGAAGGCTACACCTTC. Its protein is CASSLVVGGEGYTF. Full variable domain (remainder filled in from reference TRBV7-8 and TRBJ1-2): GAGVSQSPRYKVAKRGQDVALRCDPISGHVSLFWYQQALGQGPEFLTYFQNEAQLDKSGLPSDRFFAERPEGSVSTLKIQRTQQEDSAVYLCASSLVVGGEGYTFGSGTRLTVV.